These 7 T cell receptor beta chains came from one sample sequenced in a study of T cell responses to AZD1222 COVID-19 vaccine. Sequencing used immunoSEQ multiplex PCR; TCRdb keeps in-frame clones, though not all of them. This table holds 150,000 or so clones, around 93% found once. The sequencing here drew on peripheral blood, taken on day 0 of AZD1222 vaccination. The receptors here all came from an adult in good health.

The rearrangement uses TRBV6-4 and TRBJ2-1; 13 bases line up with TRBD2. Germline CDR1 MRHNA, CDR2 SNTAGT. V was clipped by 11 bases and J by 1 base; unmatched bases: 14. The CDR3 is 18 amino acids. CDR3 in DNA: TGTGCCGGGCGCAGGAGGACTAGCGGGAGTAGGTCCTACAATGAGCAGTTCTTC. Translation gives CAGRRRTSGSRSYNEQFF.

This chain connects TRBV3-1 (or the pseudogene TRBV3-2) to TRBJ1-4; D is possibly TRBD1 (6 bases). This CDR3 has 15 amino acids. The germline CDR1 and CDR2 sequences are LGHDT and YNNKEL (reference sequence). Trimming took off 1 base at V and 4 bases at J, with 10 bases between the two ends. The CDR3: CASSQGTDYNEKLFF. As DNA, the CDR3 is TGTGCCAGCAGCCAAGGGACAGATTATAATGAAAAACTGTTTTTT.

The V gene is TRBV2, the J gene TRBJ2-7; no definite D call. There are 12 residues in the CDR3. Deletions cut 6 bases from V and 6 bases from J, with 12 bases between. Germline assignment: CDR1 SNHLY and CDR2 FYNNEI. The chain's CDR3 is CASRTDGAEQYF. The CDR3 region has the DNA TGTGCCAGCAGGACGGACGGAGCCGAGCAGTACTTC.

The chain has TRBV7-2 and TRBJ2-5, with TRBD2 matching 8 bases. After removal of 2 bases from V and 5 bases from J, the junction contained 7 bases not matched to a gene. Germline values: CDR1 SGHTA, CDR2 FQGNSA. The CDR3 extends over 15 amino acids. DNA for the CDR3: TGTGCCAGCAGCTTACAAATAGCGGGATTGGAGACCCAGTACTTC. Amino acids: CASSLQIAGLETQYF.

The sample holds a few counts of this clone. The CDR3 sequence: CASSLGQREGEQYF. In DNA form, the CDR3 reads TGTGCCAGCAGCTTAGGACAGCGCGAGGGCGAGCAGTACTTC. The chain is built from TRBV7-6 and TRBJ2-7; possibly TRBD1 or TRBD2 for D (5 bases each). CDR3 length: 14 amino acids. Germline lookup yields CDR1 SGHVS and CDR2 FNYEAQ. Trimming removed 1 base at V and 6 bases at J, with 13 bases between. The entire variable domain, with the rest obtained from reference TRBV7-6 and TRBJ2-7, is as follows: GAGVSQSPRYKVTKRGQDVALRCDPISGHVSLYWYRQALGQGPEFLTYFNYEAQQDKSGLPNDRFSAERPEGSISTLTIQRTEQRDSAMYRCASSLGQREGEQYFGPGTRLTVT.

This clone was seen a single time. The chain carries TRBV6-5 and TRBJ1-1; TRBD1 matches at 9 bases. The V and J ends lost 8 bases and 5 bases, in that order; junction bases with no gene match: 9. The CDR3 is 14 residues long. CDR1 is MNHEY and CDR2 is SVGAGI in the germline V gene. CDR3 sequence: CASLPDRGFTEAFF. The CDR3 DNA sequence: TGTGCCAGCCTTCCGGACAGGGGATTTACTGAAGCTTTCTTT.

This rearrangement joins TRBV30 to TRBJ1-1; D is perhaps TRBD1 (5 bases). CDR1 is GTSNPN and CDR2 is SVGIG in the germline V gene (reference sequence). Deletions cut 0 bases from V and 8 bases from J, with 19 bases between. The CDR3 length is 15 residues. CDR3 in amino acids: CAWSVAGGSTKEAFF. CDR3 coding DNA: TGTGCCTGGAGTGTAGCGGGGGGGAGCACAAAGGAAGCTTTCTTT.